The 21 T cell receptor beta chains in this list originate from one sample, sequenced in a study of PD-1 blockade in classical Hodgkin lymphoma. Sequencing was performed with immunoSEQ multiplex PCR; in TCRdb, only in-frame clones are kept and a portion is missing. Of some 13,000 clones detected, about four fifths appear once; the ten largest clones hold around 0.92%. Time point noted: cycle 4 day 1 (C4D1), after less than 7 weeks of nivolumab. Every single patient, without exception, relapsed after autologous stem cell transplantation, and brentuximab vedotin exposure varied. Investigators isolated CD4+ T cells from thawed PBMCs through magnetic negative selection. Sequenced material: CD4+ T cells from blood, taken before the fourth cycle of nivolumab. The receptors derive from a human donor with classical Hodgkin lymphoma.

V is TRBV10-2 and J is TRBJ2-3; 15 positions agree with TRBD2. Per the germline V gene, CDR1 is WSHSY and CDR2 is SAAADI. The ends lost 3 bases at V and 5 bases at J; junction bases unmatched: 6. This CDR3 spans 17 amino acids. The CDR3, as DNA: TGCGCCAGCAGTGATGTAGGACTAGCGGGGGGGCAAGATACGCAGTATTTT. It translates to CASSDVGLAGGQDTQYF.

The chain has TRBV5-4 and TRBJ2-6; tentative D call: TRBD1 (6 bases). The germline gives CDR1 SGHNT, CDR2 YYREEE (reference sequence). Trimming took 4 bases from V and 4 from J, leaving 12 bases between them. The CDR3 loop spans 15 amino acids. In DNA, the CDR3 is TGTGCCAGCAGCCTACAGGGTACAGGGGCCAACGTCCTGACTTTC. This translates into CASSLQGTGANVLTF. The full variable domain, in which reference TRBV5-4 and TRBJ2-6 provide the parts outside the CDR3, is ETGVTQSPTHLIKTRGQQVTLRCSSQSGHNTVSWYQQALGQGPQFIFQYYREEENGRGNFPPRFSGLQFPNYSSELNVNALELDDSALYLCASSLQGTGANVLTFGAGSRLTVL.

The V gene is TRBV30, the J gene TRBJ1-6, with 8 bases aligning to TRBD1. The CDR3 contains 15 residues. Germline CDR1 GTSNPN, CDR2 SVGIG (reference sequence). V was pared by 3 bases and J by 5 bases, with 6 bases of the junction left unmatched. The CDR3 DNA follows: TGTGCCTGGAGAATTTGGGACAGGAATAATTCACCCCTCCACTTT. This sequence encodes CAWRIWDRNNSPLHF.

A few counts support this clone. The chain carries TRBV10-3 and TRBJ1-3, with D unclear. With 2 bases removed from V and 10 bases from J, the gap between germline ends came to 15 bases. There are 14 residues in the CDR3. Germline V gene lookup returns CDR1 ENHRY and CDR2 SYGVKD. CDR3 DNA sequence: TGTGCCATCAGTGAGACCCTAGCCCCGGGGACCATATATTTT. This encodes CAISETLAPGTIYF.

The genes are TRBV18 and TRBJ2-5; TRBD2 aligns across 13 bases. The CDR3 has 17 amino acids. Looked up from germline, CDR1 is KGHSH and CDR2 is LQKENI. J gave up 9 bases and V 5 bases, and 15 bases lay outside the gene matches. CDR3 in DNA: TGTGCCAGCTCAGCGAGACTAGCGGGAGGCCCCAGAGTGGCCCAGTACTTC. Amino acid sequence: CASSARLAGGPRVAQYF.

DNA of the CDR3: TGTGCCTGGAGTCCACGACCCGGGGTAGAGACCCAGTACTTC. Translating it yields CAWSPRPGVETQYF. The chain combines TRBV30 with TRBJ2-5, with D tentatively TRBD2 (5 bases). Trimming pared 2 bases from V and 4 bases from J, leaving 14 bases between. The CDR3 is 14 residues long. Germline V gives CDR1 GTSNPN, CDR2 SVGIG (reference sequence).

This chain uses TRBV6-1 with TRBJ2-2; D is possibly TRBD1 (5 bases). Germline CDR1 reads MNHNS; CDR2 reads SASEGT. V was trimmed by 4 bases and J by 4 bases, leaving 13 bases between them. The CDR3 runs 15 residues. CDR3 sequence reads: CASSAGNRATGELFF. CDR3 nucleotide sequence: TGTGCCAGCAGTGCAGGGAATCGGGCCACCGGGGAGCTGTTTTTT.

V is TRBV7-9 and J is TRBJ2-2; D possibly corresponds to TRBD2 (6 bases). The germline gives CDR1 SEHNR, CDR2 FQNEAQ (reference sequence). The germline V and J ends were trimmed by 1 base and 6 bases, with 12 bases remaining between them. The CDR3 loop spans 15 amino acids. CDR3 sequence reads: CASSLDPGVAGELFF. The DNA of the CDR3 is TGTGCCAGCAGCTTAGACCCGGGAGTCGCCGGGGAGCTGTTTTTT.

The CDR3 sequence: CASSPTLQGDEQFF. CDR3 in DNA: TGTGCCAGCAGCCCCACCCTACAGGGAGATGAGCAGTTCTTC. This chain connects TRBV7-2 to TRBJ2-1; D is perhaps TRBD1 (6 bases). V shed 5 bases and J shed 8 bases, with 16 bases lying between them. Germline assignment: CDR1 SGHTA and CDR2 FQGNSA. This CDR3 has 14 amino acids.

The chain recombines TRBV11-2 with TRBJ2-3; possible D gene TRBD2, 6 bases. The ends were cut back, 5 bases at V and 0 bases at J, with 15 bases in the middle. Germline assignment: CDR1 SGHAT and CDR2 FQNNGV. The CDR3 has 16 residues. For the CDR3, the DNA is TGTGCCAGCAGCCCGTTGGGACTTCTAAGCACAGATACGCAGTATTTT. Its translation: CASSPLGLLSTDTQYF.

The gene calls are TRBV7-9 and TRBJ1-4; TRBD1 matches at 8 bases. This CDR3 region has 17 residues. CDR1 and CDR2 (germline): SEHNR, FQNEAQ (reference sequence). The trim removed 3 bases at V and 0 bases at J, leaving 6 bases unmatched. The CDR3 here is CASSFGRGLATNEKLFF. The DNA for the CDR3 is TGTGCCAGCAGCTTTGGCAGGGGGCTAGCAACTAATGAAAAACTGTTTTTT.

The chain is built from TRBV6-6 and TRBJ2-7; tentative D call: TRBD1 (5 bases). With 5 bases removed from V and 0 bases from J, the gap between germline ends came to 14 bases. Germline CDR1 and CDR2: MNHNY and SVGAGI (reference sequence). The CDR3 is made up of 15 amino acids. CDR3 amino acids: CASSHGQGSSYEQYF. The DNA of the CDR3 is TGTGCCAGCAGTCATGGGCAGGGATCCTCCTACGAGCAGTACTTC.

The J gene is TRBJ2-3, the V gene TRBV4-3; D not certain. V dropped 0 bases and J dropped 1 base, with 5 bases sitting between them. The CDR3 sequence is 14 residues long. Germline lookup yields CDR1 LGHNA and CDR2 YSLEER. CDR3 nucleotide sequence: TGCGCCAGCAGCCAAGAAGTCCGCACAGATACGCAGTATTTT. Amino acid sequence: CASSQEVRTDTQYF.

The chain combines TRBV5-4 with TRBJ2-1; possible D gene TRBD2, 7 bases. Germline loops: CDR1 SGHNT, CDR2 YYREEE (reference sequence). Trimming took 3 bases from V and 4 from J, leaving 14 bases between them. The CDR3 is 15 residues long. The CDR3: CASSYGGARYNEQFF. The DNA for the CDR3 is TGTGCCAGCAGCTATGGGGGGGCCCGGTACAATGAGCAGTTCTTC.

J is TRBJ2-5 and V is TRBV4-2, with 10 bases matching TRBD1. The V gene end was trimmed by 5 bases and the J gene end by 0 bases; junction bases not matched to a gene: 6. The CDR3 has 16 amino acids. Germline V gene data show CDR1 as LGHNA and CDR2 as YNFKEQ. The CDR3 spells CASSTRDRGNQETQYF. The CDR3, as DNA: TGTGCCAGCAGCACCCGGGACAGGGGTAACCAAGAGACCCAGTACTTC.

The CDR3: CASSESASGDHTGELFF. As DNA, the CDR3 is TGCGCCAGCAGTGAGTCAGCTAGCGGGGATCACACCGGGGAGCTGTTTTTT. This chain uses TRBV10-1 with TRBJ2-2; TRBD2 matches 9 bases. CDR3 length: 17 amino acids. Germline CDR1 and CDR2: WNHNN and SYGVQD (reference sequence). Losses at the gene ends were 0 bases for V and 3 bases for J; bases not matched to a gene: 5.

The chain has TRBV4-1 and TRBJ2-3; TRBD2 matches at 8 bases. This CDR3 has 19 amino acids. Germline CDR1 and CDR2: MGHRA and YSYEKL. J was trimmed by 1 base and V by 4 bases; bases with no gene match: 16. The CDR3 bases are TGCGCCAGCAGCCCGGAGGTGGCGGGGGGACTCAGCCGCACAGATACGCAGTATTTT. Translation: CASSPEVAGGLSRTDTQYF.

This clone appeared a single time. The chain employs TRBV15 and TRBJ1-4; 7 nucleotides match TRBD1. V gave up 1 base and J gave up 5 bases; unmatched junction bases: 7. Germline CDR1 and CDR2: LNHNV and YYDKDF (reference sequence). The CDR3 sequence is 16 residues long. The CDR3 sequence is CATSRVIPGGNEKLFF. CDR3 coding DNA: TGTGCCACCAGCAGAGTAATACCAGGGGGAAATGAAAAACTGTTTTTT. Combining the CDR3 with reference TRBV15 and TRBJ1-4 gives the whole variable domain DAMVIQNPRYQVTQFGKPVTLSCSQTLNHNVMYWYQQKSSQAPKLLFHYYDKDFNNEADTPDNFQSRRPNTSFCFLDIRSPGLGDTAMYLCATSRVIPGGNEKLFFGSGTQLSVL.

The chain carries TRBV7-2 and TRBJ1-5; TRBD1 aligns across 7 bases. Germline loops: CDR1 SGHTA, CDR2 FQGNSA. The V gene end was trimmed by 5 bases and the J gene end by 6 bases; junction bases not matched to a gene: 10. This CDR3 has 15 residues. The CDR3 region is CASSLRQGETQPQHF. CDR3 DNA sequence: TGTGCCAGCAGCCTGAGACAGGGTGAGACTCAGCCCCAGCATTTT.

With regard to this clone: One end of the junction fails to match germline, which may point to a read error. Other DNA sequences of this sample code for an identical CDR3. V gene TRBV5-1 combines with J gene TRBJ1-1, with 7 positions matching TRBD1. The length of the CDR3 is 13 residues. The germline gives CDR1 SGHRS, CDR2 YFSETQ. In DNA form, the CDR3 reads TGCGCCAGCAGCTCCCCCGGGACAGTATTGACTTTCTTC. Its translation is CASSSPGTVLTFF. Looking up the rest from reference TRBV5-1 and TRBJ1-1 gives the full variable domain: KAGVTQTPRYLIKTRGQQVTLSCSPISGHRSVSWYQQTPGQGLQFLFEYFSETQRNKGNFPGRFSGRQFSNSRSEMNVSTLELGDSALYLCASSSPGTVLTFFGQGTRLTVV.

V usage is TRBV9 and J usage is TRBJ1-2; TRBD1 might be the D (5 bases). The CDR3 sequence is 12 residues long. The V gene lost 1 base and the J gene lost 8 bases, with 9 bases spanning the gap. The germline V gene has CDR1 SGDLS and CDR2 YYNGEE. The CDR3 nucleotides read TGTGCCAGCAGCGTACGAGGGGACGGCTACACCTTC. This codes for CASSVRGDGYTF.